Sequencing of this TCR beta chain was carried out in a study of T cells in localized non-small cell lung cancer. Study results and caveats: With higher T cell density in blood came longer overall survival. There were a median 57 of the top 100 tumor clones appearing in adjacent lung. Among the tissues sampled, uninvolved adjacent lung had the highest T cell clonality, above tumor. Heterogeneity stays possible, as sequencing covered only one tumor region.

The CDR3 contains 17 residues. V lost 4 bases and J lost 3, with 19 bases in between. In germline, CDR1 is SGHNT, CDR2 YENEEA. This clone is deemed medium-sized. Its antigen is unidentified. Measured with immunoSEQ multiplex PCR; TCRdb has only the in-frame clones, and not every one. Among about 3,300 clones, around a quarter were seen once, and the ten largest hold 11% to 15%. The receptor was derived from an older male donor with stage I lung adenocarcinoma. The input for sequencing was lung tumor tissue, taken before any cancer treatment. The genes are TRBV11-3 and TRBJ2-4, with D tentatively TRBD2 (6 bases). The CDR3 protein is CASSSLAGSNVKNIQYF. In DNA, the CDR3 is TGTGCCAGCAGCTCGTTAGCCGGGAGCAACGTCAAAAACATTCAGTACTTC.